This T cell receptor beta chain was profiled in a study of shared clonotypes between healthy human individuals. The method was immunoSEQ multiplex PCR; TCRdb's version includes in-frame clones alone and lacks a portion of them. Among a few million clones listed, 93% were seen once. Study results and caveats: In having few donors, the study represented limited genetic and exposure-history diversity. Rarefaction revealed incomplete sorted-subset sequencing despite large depth. Several donors held about 5.1% of naive CD4 clonotypes in common. The study generally estimated greater richness for naive than memory subsets.

Details on this clone: The antigen is undetermined. Other nucleotide sequences in the sample specify the same CDR3.

CDR3 length: 15 amino acids. CDR1 is KGHSH, CDR2 LQKENI, per germline. Between the trimmed V and J ends, which lost 0 bases and 0 bases, there was a span of 8 bases. The sequence was collected from a man aged 18 to 29 in good health. Some clones in this sample may be carry-over from other donors' samples. Sequences were obtained from naive CD4+ T cells from PBMCs. The subset denotes: CD45RA+ positively selected. The chain combines TRBV18 with TRBJ1-1; D might be TRBD1 (6 bases). The CDR3 DNA is TGTGCCAGCTCACCACCTGGACAGATGAACACTGAAGCTTTCTTT. Amino acid sequence: CASSPPGQMNTEAFF.